The 2 T cell receptor beta chains given below trace back to one sample, sequenced in a study of T-cell reconstitution after alpha-beta-depleted transplantation in children. Unique molecular identifiers were incorporated during preparation of the TCRbeta library. TCRdb recomputed calls from the PCR reads with MiXCR, one row per CDR3 protein. The table has just under 550,000 distinct CDR3 sequences, 15% to 20% seen once; the top ten hold 3% to 3.5%. Here the sequenced sample was PBMCs from the stem cell graft donor, taken from the stem cell graft. These receptors were taken from a human donor who donated a stem cell graft to a child with acute lymphoblastic leukemia.

J is TRBJ2-5 and V is TRBV20-1; D gene unclear. The CDR3 is 13 amino acids. Germline V gene sequence: CDR1 DFQATT, CDR2 SNEGSKA (reference sequence). Trimming removed 5 bases at V and 5 bases at J, with 15 bases between. The CDR3 DNA reads TGCAGTGCTCTAGGTGTCTTGGAGGAGACCCAGTACTTC. Translated: CSALGVLEETQYF.

This chain links TRBV9 with TRBJ1-1; a possible D gene is TRBD1 (5 bases). Deletions cut 4 bases from V and 6 bases from J, with 16 bases between. The germline gives CDR1 SGDLS, CDR2 YYNGEE. CDR3 length: 14 amino acids. CDR3 nucleotide sequence: TGTGCCAGCAGCTCCTTCCGGGGGATGTCTGAAGCTTTCTTT. Translated, it gives CASSSFRGMSEAFF.